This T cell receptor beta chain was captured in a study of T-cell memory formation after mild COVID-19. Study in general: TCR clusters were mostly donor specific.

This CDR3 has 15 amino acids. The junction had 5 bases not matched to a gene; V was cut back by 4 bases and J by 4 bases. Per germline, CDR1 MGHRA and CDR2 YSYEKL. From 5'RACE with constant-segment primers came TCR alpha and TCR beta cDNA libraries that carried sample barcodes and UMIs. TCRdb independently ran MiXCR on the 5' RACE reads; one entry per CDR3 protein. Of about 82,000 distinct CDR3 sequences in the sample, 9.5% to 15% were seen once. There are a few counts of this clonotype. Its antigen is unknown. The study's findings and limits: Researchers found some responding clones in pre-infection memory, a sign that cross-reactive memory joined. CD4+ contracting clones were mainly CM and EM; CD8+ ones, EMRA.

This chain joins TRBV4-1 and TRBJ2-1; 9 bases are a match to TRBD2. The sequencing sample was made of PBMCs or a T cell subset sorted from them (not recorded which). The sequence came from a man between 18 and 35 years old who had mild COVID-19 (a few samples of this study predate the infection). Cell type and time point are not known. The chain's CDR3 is CASSRLAASYNEQFF. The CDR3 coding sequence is TGCGCCAGCAGCCGACTAGCGGCCTCTTACAATGAGCAGTTCTTC.